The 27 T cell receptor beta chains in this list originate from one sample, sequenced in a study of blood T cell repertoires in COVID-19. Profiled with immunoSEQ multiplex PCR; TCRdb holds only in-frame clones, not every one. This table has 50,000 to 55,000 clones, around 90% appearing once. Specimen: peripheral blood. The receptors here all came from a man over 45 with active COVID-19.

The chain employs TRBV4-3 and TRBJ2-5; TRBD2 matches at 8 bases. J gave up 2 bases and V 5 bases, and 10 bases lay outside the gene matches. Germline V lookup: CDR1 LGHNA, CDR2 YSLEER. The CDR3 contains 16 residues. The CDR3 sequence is CASSLSYAGGQETQYF. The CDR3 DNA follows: TGCGCCAGCAGCTTATCGTACGCGGGGGGACAAGAGACCCAGTACTTC.

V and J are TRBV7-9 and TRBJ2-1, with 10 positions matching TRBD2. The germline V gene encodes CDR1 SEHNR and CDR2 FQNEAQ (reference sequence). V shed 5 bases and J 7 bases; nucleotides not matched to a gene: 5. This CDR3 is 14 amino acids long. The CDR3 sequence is CASSGLAVPNEQFF. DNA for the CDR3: TGTGCCAGCAGCGGACTAGCGGTCCCTAATGAGCAGTTCTTC.

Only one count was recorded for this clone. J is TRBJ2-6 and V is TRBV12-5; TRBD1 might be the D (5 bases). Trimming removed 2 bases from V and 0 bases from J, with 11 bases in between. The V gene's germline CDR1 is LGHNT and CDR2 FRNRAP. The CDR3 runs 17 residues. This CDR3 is CASGLTRQPSGANVLTF. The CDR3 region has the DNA TGTGCTAGTGGTTTGACAAGACAGCCCTCTGGGGCCAACGTCCTGACTTTC.

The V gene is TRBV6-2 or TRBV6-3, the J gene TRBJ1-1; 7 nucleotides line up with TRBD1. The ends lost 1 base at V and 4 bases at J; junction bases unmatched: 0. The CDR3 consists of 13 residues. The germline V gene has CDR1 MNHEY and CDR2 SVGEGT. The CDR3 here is CASSYYRGTEAFF. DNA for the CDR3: TGTGCCAGCAGTTACTACAGGGGCACTGAAGCTTTCTTT.

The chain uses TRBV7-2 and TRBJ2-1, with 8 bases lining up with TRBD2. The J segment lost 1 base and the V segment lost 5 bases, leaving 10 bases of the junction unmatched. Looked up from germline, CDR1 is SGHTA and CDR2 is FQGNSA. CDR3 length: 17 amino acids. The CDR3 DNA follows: TGTGCCAGCAGCCCGGGGGGGACCCAGGGGTCCTACAATGAGCAGTTCTTC. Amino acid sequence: CASSPGGTQGSYNEQFF.

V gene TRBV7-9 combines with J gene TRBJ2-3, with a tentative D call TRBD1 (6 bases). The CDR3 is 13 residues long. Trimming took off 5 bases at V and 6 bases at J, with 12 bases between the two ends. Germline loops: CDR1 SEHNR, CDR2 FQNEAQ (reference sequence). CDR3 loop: CASSQGSGDTQYF. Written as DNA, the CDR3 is TGTGCCAGCAGCCAGGGGTCCGGCGATACGCAGTATTTT. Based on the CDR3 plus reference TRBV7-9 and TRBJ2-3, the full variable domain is DTGVSQNPRHKITKRGQNVTFRCDPISEHNRLYWYRQTLGQGPEFLTYFQNEAQLEKSRLLSDRFSAERPKGSFSTLEIQRTEQGDSAMYLCASSQGSGDTQYFGPGTRLTVL.

CDR3 in DNA: TGTGCCAGCAGTGATTTAATTCACAATGAGCAGTTCTTC. It encodes CASSDLIHNEQFF. This chain uses TRBV6-1 with TRBJ2-1; D call uncertain. There are 13 residues in the CDR3. The ends were cut back, 3 bases at V and 5 bases at J, with 8 bases in the middle. Looked up from germline, CDR1 is MNHNS and CDR2 is SASEGT.

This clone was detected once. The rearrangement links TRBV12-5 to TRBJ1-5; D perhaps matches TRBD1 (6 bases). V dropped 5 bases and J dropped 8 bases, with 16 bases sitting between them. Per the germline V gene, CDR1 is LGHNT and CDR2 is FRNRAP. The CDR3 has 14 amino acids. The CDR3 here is CASGPNMGAEPQHF. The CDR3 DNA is TGTGCTAGTGGTCCGAACATGGGGGCAGAGCCCCAGCATTTT.

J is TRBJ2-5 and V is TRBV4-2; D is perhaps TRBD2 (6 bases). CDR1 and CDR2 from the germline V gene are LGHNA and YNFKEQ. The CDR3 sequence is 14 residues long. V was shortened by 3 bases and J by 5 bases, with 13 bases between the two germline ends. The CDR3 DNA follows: TGTGCCAGCAGCCAGGGGACTTCCTCGGAGACCCAGTACTTC. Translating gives CASSQGTSSETQYF.

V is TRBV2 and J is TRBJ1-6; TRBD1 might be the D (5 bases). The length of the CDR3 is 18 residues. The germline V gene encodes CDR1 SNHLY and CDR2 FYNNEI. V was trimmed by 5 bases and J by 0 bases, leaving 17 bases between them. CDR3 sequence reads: CASSRQSSKSSYNSPLHF. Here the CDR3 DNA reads TGTGCCAGCAGTCGACAGTCAAGTAAAAGCTCCTATAATTCACCCCTCCACTTT.

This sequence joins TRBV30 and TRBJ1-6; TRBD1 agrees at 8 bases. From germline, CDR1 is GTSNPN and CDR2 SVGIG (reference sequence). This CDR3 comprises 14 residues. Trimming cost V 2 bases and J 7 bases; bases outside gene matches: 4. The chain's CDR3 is CAWSTGQGNSPLHF. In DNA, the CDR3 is TGTGCCTGGAGTACAGGACAGGGAAATTCACCCCTCCACTTT.

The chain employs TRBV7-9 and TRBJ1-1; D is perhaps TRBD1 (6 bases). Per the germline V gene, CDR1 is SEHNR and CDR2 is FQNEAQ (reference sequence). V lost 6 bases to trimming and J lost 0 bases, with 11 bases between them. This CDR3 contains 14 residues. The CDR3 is CASRPGAVNTEAFF. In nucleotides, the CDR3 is TGTGCCAGCAGGCCAGGGGCCGTGAACACTGAAGCTTTCTTT.

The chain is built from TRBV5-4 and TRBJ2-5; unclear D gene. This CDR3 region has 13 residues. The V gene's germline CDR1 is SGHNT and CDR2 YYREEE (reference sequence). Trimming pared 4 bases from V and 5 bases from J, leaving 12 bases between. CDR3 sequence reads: CASSQFHAETQYF. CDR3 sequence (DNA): TGTGCCAGCAGCCAATTCCACGCGGAGACCCAGTACTTC.

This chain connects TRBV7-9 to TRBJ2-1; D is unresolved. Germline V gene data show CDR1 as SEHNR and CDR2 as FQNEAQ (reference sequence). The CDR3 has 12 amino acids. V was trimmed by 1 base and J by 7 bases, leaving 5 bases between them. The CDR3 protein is CASSLEANEQFF. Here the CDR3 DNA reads TGTGCCAGCAGCTTAGAAGCGAATGAGCAGTTCTTC.

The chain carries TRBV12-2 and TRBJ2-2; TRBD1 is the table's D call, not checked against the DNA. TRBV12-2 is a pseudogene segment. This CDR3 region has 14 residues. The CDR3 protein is CASRGDRPTGELFF. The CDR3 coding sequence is TGTGCAAGTCGAGGGGACAGGCCGACCGGGGAGCTGTTTTTT.

CDR3 in DNA: TGTGCCAGCAGGGAACAGGGTCGGGAGGACAATGAGCAGTTCTTC. It specifies CASREQGREDNEQFF. The chain uses TRBV7-9 and TRBJ2-1; possibly TRBD2 for D (7 bases). The CDR3 totals 15 residues. Germline values: CDR1 SEHNR, CDR2 FQNEAQ (reference sequence). Trimming left V 6 bases short and J 5 bases short, with 17 bases between.

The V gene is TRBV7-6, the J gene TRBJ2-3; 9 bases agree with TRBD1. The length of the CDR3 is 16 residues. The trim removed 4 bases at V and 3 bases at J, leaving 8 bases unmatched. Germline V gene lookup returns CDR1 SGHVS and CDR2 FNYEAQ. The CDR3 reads CASSSPGQGLTDTQYF. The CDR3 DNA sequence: TGTGCCAGCAGCTCCCCGGGACAGGGTTTAACAGATACGCAGTATTTT.

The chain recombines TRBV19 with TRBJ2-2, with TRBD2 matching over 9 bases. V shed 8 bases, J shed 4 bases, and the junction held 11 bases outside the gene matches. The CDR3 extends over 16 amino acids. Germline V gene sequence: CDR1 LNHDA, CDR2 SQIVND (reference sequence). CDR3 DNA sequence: TGTGCCAGTCCTCCTTCCGGGACTAGCACCACCGGGGAGCTGTTTTTT. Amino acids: CASPPSGTSTTGELFF.

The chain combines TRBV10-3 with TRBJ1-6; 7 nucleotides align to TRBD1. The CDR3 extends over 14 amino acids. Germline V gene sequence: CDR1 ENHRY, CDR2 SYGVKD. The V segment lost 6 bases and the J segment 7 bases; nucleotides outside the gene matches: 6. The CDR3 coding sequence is TGTGCCATCAGGGCGGACAGGAGCAATTCACCCCTCCACTTT. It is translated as CAIRADRSNSPLHF.

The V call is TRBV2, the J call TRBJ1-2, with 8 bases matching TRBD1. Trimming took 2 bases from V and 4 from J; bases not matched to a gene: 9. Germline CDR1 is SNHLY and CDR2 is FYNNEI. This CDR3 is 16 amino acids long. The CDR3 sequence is CASSERGTGFLYGYTF. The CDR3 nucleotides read TGTGCCAGCAGTGAACGCGGGACAGGATTTCTCTATGGCTACACCTTC.

The CDR3 DNA reads as TGTGCCAGCATCCCGGGGGGGGGAGGAGGCACAGATACGCAGTATTTT. Its protein is CASIPGGGGGTDTQYF. The chain carries TRBV11-2 and TRBJ2-3; 8 nucleotides align to TRBD2. Germline loops: CDR1 SGHAT, CDR2 FQNNGV. Unmatched junction bases numbered 10, after V lost 7 bases and J lost 1 base. The CDR3 is made up of 16 amino acids.

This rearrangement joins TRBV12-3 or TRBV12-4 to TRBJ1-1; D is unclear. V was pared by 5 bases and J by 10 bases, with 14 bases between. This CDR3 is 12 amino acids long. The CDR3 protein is CASSPGRVPAFF. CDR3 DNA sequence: TGTGCCAGCAGTCCTGGGAGGGTCCCAGCTTTCTTT.

CDR3 loop: CASSQASGGGETQYF. DNA of the CDR3: TGCGCCAGCAGCCAGGCTAGCGGGGGTGGGGAGACCCAGTACTTC. The chain has TRBV4-1 and TRBJ2-5, with 10 positions matching TRBD2. With V trimmed by 3 bases and J by 5 bases, 6 bases remained unmatched. There are 15 residues in the CDR3. The germline gives CDR1 MGHRA, CDR2 YSYEKL.

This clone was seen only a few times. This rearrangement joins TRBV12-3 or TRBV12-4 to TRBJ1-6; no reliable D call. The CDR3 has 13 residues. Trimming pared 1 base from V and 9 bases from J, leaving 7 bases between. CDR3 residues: CASSLVVGSPLHF. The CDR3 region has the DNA TGTGCCAGCAGTTTAGTGGTCGGTTCACCCCTCCACTTT.

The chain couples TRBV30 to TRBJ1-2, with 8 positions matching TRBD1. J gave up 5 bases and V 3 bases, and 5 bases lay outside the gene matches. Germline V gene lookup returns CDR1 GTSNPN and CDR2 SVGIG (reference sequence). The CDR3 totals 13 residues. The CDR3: CAWRRDRPYGYTF. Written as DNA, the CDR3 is TGTGCCTGGAGGCGGGACAGGCCTTATGGCTACACCTTC.

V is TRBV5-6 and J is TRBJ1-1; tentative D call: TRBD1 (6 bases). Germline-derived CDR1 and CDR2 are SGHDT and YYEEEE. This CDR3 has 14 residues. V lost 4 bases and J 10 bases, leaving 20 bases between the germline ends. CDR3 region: CASSGDGGAKVAFF. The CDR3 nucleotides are TGTGCCAGCAGCGGGGATGGGGGGGCGAAGGTAGCTTTCTTT.

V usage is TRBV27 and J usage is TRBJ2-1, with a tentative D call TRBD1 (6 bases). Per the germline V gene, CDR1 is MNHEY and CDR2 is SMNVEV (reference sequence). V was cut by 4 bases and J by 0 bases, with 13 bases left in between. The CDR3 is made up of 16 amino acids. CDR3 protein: CASSWGHLSSYNEQFF. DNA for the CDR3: TGTGCCAGCAGTTGGGGACACCTAAGCTCCTACAATGAGCAGTTCTTC.